This T cell receptor (beta chain) was obtained from a study of control samples from healthy donors and cancer patients. The CDR3 totals 12 residues. The germline CDR1 and CDR2 sequences are ENHRY and SYGVKD. V was pared by 4 bases and J by 5 bases, with 6 bases between. Clones were sequenced by immunoSEQ multiplex PCR, and TCRdb holds only the in-frame ones, with some missing. The table includes more than 95,000 clones, approximately 90% detected once. The count of this clone is one. V usage is TRBV10-3 and J usage is TRBJ2-1; D is undetermined. Material for sequencing was PBMCs. The sequence derives from a man aged 60-69 years with lung cancer. In DNA, the CDR3 is TGTGCCATCAGTGGATCTAACAATGAGCAGTTCTTC. Translating it yields CAISGSNNEQFF.